This is a list of T cell receptor beta chains from one sample in a study of vaccination effects on CD4 cells after COVID-19. Their specific antigens are unknown. Some clones are missing from TCRdb's copy, which holds only in-frame ones; the method was immunoSEQ multiplex PCR. Among about 40,000 clones listed, 70% were seen once. Source: CD4+ T cells from PBMCs cultured with SARS-CoV-2 spike peptides, taken before COVID-19 vaccination. The origin of the receptors is a human donor who received a COVID-19 vaccine. The CDR3 runs from the conserved cysteine through the conserved F or W. A D gene is named only where the DNA matches it firmly. Clone size is not always given. Where it is, it says once, few, many or a class for expanded clones.

d_call,v_call,clone_size,j_call,cdr3_nt,cdr3_aa
NA,TRBV3-1/TRBV3-2,NA,TRBJ1-5,TGTGCCAGCAGCCACCCTGGGAATCAGCCCCAGCATTTT,CASSHPGNQPQHF
NA,TRBV7-2,once,TRBJ1-1,TGTGCCAGCAGCTTCAGGGGTTCCACTGAAGCTTTCTTT,CASSFRGSTEAFF
NA,TRBV6-4,NA,TRBJ2-1,TGTGCCAGCAGCTTACAGTCATCCCGGTTTGGTGAGCAGTTCTTC,CASSLQSSRFGEQFF
NA,TRBV30,NA,TRBJ2-2,TGTGCCTGCTCAGGGATAGGACAGCAGACCGGGGAGCTGTTTTTT,CACSGIGQQTGELFF
TRBD2,TRBV2,NA,TRBJ2-7,TGTGCCAGCATTGGGACTAGCGGGACAGGGTACGAGCAGTACTTC,CASIGTSGTGYEQYF
NA,TRBV7-2,NA,TRBJ1-2,TGTGCCAGCAGCTTAGTATCAGGGCTTAAAGACTATGGCTACACCTTC,CASSLVSGLKDYGYTF
NA,TRBV5-1,NA,TRBJ2-1,TGCGCCAGCAGCTTGGCTGGTCAATCTACAATGAAGCAGTTCTTC,CASSLAGQSTMKQFF
NA,TRBV13,NA,TRBJ2-2,TGTGCCAGCAGCGGAGGGTCGGGGGCCCGGGGTACCGGGGAGCTGTTTTTT,CASSGGSGARGTGELFF
NA,TRBV24-1,NA,TRBJ2-3,TGTGCCACCGGGGCAGGGGGGACAGATACGCAGTATTTT,CATGAGGTDTQYF
NA,TRBV6-5,NA,TRBJ1-6,TGTGCCAGCAGTTATGTCGGTGGCAGAACCTCTTCACCCCTCCACTTT,CASSYVGGRTSSPLHF
NA,TRBV27,NA,TRBJ2-3,TGTGCCAGCAGTTTACTAGCGCCGCGGTCCCGAAGCACAGATACGCAGTATTTT,CASSLLAPRSRSTDTQYF
NA,TRBV2,NA,TRBJ1-2,TGTGCCAGCAGTGAATTGAGCTCTTTTTTCACCTTC,CASSELSSFFTF
NA,TRBV7-6,NA,TRBJ1-2,TGTGCCAGCAGCTCTGGACAGCGATCTGGCTACACCTTC,CASSSGQRSGYTF
NA,TRBV5-1,once,TRBJ1-4,TGCGCCAGCAGCTTGGCAGGGACTAATGAAAAACTGTTTTTT,CASSLAGTNEKLFF
TRBD1,TRBV6-5,once,TRBJ1-2,TGTGCCAGCAGTCCCAGGGGGCATGGTGATGGCTACACCTTC,CASSPRGHGDGYTF
NA,TRBV6-1,NA,TRBJ1-5,TGTGCCAGCAGTGAAGTAGGGGGCAATCAGCCCCAGCATTTT,CASSEVGGNQPQHF
NA,TRBV25-1,few,TRBJ1-4,TGTGCCAGCAGTGAACGTACCGGAATTAATGAAAAACTGTTTTTT,CASSERTGINEKLFF
NA,TRBV9,NA,TRBJ2-3,TGTGCCAGCAGCGTAAGCCCTAGCACAGATACGCAGTATTTT,CASSVSPSTDTQYF
TRBD2,TRBV28,once,TRBJ2-7,TGTGCCAGCAGCCCCAGGAGAGGGAGGGCCCCCGAGCAGTACTTC,CASSPRRGRAPEQYF
NA,TRBV19,NA,TRBJ1-6,TGTGCCAGTAGTAGACAGGCAGACTATAATTCACCCCTCCACTTT,CASSRQADYNSPLHF
TRBD1,TRBV15,NA,TRBJ1-1,TGTGCCACCAGCAGAGTACAGGGGGCGGGCACTGAAGCTTTCTTT,CATSRVQGAGTEAFF
NA,TRBV18,few,TRBJ1-3,TGTGCCAGCTCACCAGTGCCAGGTGCCTCTGGAAACACCATATATTTT,CASSPVPGASGNTIYF
NA,TRBV11-3,NA,TRBJ1-2,TGTGCCAGTTCTCGGGGAGGCTATGGCTACACCTTC,CASSRGGYGYTF
NA,TRBV5-1,few,TRBJ1-1,TGCGCCAGCAGCTTGAGTTCAGGGACGAACACTGAAGCTTTCTTT,CASSLSSGTNTEAFF
NA,TRBV19,NA,TRBJ2-1,TGTGCCAGTAGTATAATGCCTATATCCTACAATGAGCAGTTCTTC,CASSIMPISYNEQFF
NA,TRBV6-5,NA,TRBJ2-5,TGTGCCAGCAGTTACGGCGCCCAAGAGACCCAGTACTTC,CASSYGAQETQYF
TRBD1,TRBV19,NA,TRBJ1-5,TGTGCCAGTAGTACGACAGGGACCACAATTAATCAGCCCCAGCATTTT,CASSTTGTTINQPQHF
TRBD2,TRBV12-3/TRBV12-4,NA,TRBJ2-7,TGTGCCAGCGGGACTAGCTCCTACGAGCAGTACTTC,CASGTSSYEQYF
NA,TRBV4-2,many,TRBJ2-6,TGTGCCAGCAGCCACGAAAGGGGCTCTGGGGCCAACGTCCTGACTTTC,CASSHERGSGANVLTF
TRBD1,TRBV12-3/TRBV12-4,few,TRBJ1-2,TGTGCCAGCAGTTTGACAGGGGGCTATGGCTACACCTTC,CASSLTGGYGYTF
NA,TRBV3-1/TRBV3-2,NA,TRBJ2-7,TGTGCCAGCAGCCAAGAACACGAGCAGTACTTC,CASSQEHEQYF
NA,TRBV20-1,NA,TRBJ2-7,TGCAGTGCTAGTGAGGGGAACTACGAGCAGTACTTC,CSASEGNYEQYF
TRBD1,TRBV19,once,TRBJ2-1,TGTGCCAGTAGTATTCGGCCCCCCCGGGACAGGGTGAGGAATGAGCAGTTCTTC,CASSIRPPRDRVRNEQFF
TRBD2,TRBV19,NA,TRBJ2-1,TGTGCCAGTAGTCTCCGGACTAGCGGGACCTACAATGAGCAGTTCTTC,CASSLRTSGTYNEQFF
NA,TRBV15,NA,TRBJ2-5,TGTGCCACCAGCAGAAAGACGAAACTAGGAACAGAGACCCAGTACTTC,CATSRKTKLGTETQYF
NA,TRBV7-2,NA,TRBJ2-5,TGTGCCAGCAGCTTATCGGAGTTACCGGGGACCCAGTACTTC,CASSLSELPGTQYF
TRBD2,TRBV7-2,once,TRBJ2-5,TGTGCCAGCAGCTTAGGGGGACTAGCAGCAGAGACCCAGTACTTC,CASSLGGLAAETQYF
TRBD1,TRBV18,once,TRBJ1-1,TGTGCCAGCTCACCGGGACAGGGAAGAGGTGAAGCTTTCTTT,CASSPGQGRGEAFF
NA,TRBV4-1,once,TRBJ1-4,TGCGCCAGCAGCCAAAATGAAGTGGCAACAACTAATGAAAAACTGTTTTTT,CASSQNEVATTNEKLFF
NA,TRBV29-1,NA,TRBJ2-7,TGCAGCGTTGGTAGGGCAGGGGAGCAGTACTTC,CSVGRAGEQYF
TRBD1,TRBV5-1,once,TRBJ1-3,TGCGCCAGCAGCACACAGACAGGGGTAAACGGAAACACCATATATTTT,CASSTQTGVNGNTIYF
NA,TRBV7-2,NA,TRBJ2-7,TGTGCCAGCAGCTTAGCCAGGGACGTGTCCGAGCAGTACTTC,CASSLARDVSEQYF
NA,TRBV20-1,once,TRBJ2-4,TGCAGTGCTAGTAGGGACATAGACATTCAGTACTTC,CSASRDIDIQYF
NA,TRBV11-2,NA,TRBJ2-3,TGTGCCAGCAGCCCGGAGGGGGCGGCAGGGTGGGCAGATACGCAGTATTTT,CASSPEGAAGWADTQYF
NA,TRBV5-1,NA,TRBJ2-7,TGCGCCAGCAGCTTGGCCCAGCGGAGCCGAGCCTACGAGCAGTACTTC,CASSLAQRSRAYEQYF
NA,TRBV2,few,TRBJ1-2,TGTGCCAGCAGTGTATCGGGCATCAGCTATGGCTACACCTTC,CASSVSGISYGYTF